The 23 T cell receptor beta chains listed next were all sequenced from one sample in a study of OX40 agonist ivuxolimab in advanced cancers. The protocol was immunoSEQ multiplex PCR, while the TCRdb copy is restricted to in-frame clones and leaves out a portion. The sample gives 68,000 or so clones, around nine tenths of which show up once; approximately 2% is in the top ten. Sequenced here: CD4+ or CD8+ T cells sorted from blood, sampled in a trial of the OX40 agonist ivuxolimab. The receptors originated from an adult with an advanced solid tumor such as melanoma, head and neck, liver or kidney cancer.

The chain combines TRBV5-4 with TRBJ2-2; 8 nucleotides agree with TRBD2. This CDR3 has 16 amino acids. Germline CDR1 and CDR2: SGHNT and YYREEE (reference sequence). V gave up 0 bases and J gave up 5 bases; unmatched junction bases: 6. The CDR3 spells CASSLAGGAGTGELFF. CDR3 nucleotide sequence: TGTGCCAGCAGCTTGGCCGGGGGGGCTGGGACCGGGGAGCTGTTTTTT. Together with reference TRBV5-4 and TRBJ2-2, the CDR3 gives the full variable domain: ETGVTQSPTHLIKTRGQQVTLRCSSQSGHNTVSWYQQALGQGPQFIFQYYREEENGRGNFPPRFSGLQFPNYSSELNVNALELDDSALYLCASSLAGGAGTGELFFGEGSRLTVL.

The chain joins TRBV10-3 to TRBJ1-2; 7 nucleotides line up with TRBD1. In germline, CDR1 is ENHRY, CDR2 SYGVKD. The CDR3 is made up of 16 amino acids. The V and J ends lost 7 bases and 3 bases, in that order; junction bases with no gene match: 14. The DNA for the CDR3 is TGTGCCATCACCCCCGAGGCACAGGGGTCTTACTATGGCTACACCTTC. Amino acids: CAITPEAQGSYYGYTF.

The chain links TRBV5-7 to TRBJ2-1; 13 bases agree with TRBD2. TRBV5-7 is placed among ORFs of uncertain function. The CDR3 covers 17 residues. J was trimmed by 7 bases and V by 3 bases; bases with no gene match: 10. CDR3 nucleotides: TGTGCCAGCAGCTCGGGACTAGCGGGAAACGCGAGGAATGAGCAGTTCTTC. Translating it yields CASSSGLAGNARNEQFF.

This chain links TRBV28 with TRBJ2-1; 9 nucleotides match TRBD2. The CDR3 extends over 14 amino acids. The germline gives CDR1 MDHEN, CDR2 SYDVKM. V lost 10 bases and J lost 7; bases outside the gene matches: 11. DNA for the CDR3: TGTGCCACCGGGAGGGCGGGAGGGCCGAATGAGCAGTTCTTC. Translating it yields CATGRAGGPNEQFF.

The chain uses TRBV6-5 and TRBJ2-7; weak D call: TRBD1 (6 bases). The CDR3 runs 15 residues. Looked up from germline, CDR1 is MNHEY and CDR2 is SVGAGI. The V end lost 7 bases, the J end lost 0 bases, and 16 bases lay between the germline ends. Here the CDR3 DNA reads TGTGCCAGCACCCTGACCCAGACAGGCTCCTACGAGCAGTACTTC. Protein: CASTLTQTGSYEQYF.

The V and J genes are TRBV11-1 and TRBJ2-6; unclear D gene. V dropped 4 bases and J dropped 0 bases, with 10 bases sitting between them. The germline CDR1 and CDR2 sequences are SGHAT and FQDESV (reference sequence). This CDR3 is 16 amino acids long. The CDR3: CASSWGSTSGANVLTF. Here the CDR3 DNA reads TGTGCCAGCAGCTGGGGATCCACCTCTGGGGCCAACGTCCTGACTTTC.

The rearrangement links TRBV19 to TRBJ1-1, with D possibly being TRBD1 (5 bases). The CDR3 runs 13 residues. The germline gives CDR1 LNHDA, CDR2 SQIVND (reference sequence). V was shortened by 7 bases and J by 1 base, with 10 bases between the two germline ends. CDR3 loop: CASTWGKNTEAFF. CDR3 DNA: TGTGCCAGTACATGGGGGAAGAACACTGAAGCTTTCTTT.

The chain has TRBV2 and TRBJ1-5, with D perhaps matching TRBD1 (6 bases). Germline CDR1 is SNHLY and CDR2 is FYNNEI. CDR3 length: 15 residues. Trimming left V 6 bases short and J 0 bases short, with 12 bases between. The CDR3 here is CASSAGTISNQPQHF. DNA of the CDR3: TGTGCCAGCAGCGCCGGGACAATTAGCAATCAGCCCCAGCATTTT.

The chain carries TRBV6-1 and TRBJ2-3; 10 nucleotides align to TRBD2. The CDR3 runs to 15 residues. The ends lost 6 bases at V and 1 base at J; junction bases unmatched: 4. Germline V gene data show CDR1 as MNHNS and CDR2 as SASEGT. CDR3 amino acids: CASRELAGRTDTQYF. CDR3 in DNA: TGTGCCAGCAGGGAACTAGCGGGACGCACAGATACGCAGTATTTT.

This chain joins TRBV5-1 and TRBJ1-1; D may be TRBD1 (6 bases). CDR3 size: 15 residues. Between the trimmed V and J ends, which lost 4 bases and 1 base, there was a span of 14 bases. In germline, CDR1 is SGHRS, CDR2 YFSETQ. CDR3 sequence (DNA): TGCGCCAGCAGCGTTAACCCGGACAGGAACACTGAAGCTTTCTTT. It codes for CASSVNPDRNTEAFF.

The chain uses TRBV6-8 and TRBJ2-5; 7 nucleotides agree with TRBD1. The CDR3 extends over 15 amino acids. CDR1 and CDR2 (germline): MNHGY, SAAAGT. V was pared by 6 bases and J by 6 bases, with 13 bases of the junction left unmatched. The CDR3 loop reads CASRKPTGSKKTQYF. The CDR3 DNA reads TGTGCCAGCAGAAAGCCGACAGGGAGTAAGAAGACCCAGTACTTC.

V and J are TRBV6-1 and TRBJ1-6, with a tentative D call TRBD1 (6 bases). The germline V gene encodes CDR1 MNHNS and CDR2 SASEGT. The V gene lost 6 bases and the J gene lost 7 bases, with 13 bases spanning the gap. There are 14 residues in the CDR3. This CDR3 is CASRATGINSPLHF. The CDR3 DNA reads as TGTGCCAGCAGGGCAACAGGGATCAATTCACCCCTCCACTTT.

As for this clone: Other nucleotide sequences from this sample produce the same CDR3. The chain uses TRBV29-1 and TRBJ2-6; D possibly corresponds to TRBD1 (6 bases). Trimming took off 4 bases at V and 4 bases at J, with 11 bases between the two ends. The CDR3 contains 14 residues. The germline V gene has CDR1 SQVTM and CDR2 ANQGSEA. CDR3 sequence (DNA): TGCAGCGTTGCAGGGGTCTCAGGGGCCAACGTCCTGACTTTC. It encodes CSVAGVSGANVLTF.

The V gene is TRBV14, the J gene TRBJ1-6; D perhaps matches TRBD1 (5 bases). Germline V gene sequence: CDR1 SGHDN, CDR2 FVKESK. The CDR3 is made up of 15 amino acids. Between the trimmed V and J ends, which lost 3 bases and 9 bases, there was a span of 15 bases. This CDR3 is CASSQGGGIGSPLHF. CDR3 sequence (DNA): TGTGCCAGCAGCCAGGGTGGGGGGATCGGTTCACCCCTCCACTTT. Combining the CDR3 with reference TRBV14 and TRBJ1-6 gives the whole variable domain EAGVTQFPSHSVIEKGQTVTLRCDPISGHDNLYWYRRVMGKEIKFLLHFVKESKQDESGMPNNRFLAERTGGTYSTLKVQPAELEDSGVYFCASSQGGGIGSPLHFGNGTRLTVT.

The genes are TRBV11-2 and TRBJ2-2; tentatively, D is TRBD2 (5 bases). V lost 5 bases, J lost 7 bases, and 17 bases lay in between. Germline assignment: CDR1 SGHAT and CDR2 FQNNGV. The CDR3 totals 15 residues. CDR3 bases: TGTGCCAGCAGCCGATCCCTCCCGGGGAGCGGGGAGCTGTTTTTT. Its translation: CASSRSLPGSGELFF.

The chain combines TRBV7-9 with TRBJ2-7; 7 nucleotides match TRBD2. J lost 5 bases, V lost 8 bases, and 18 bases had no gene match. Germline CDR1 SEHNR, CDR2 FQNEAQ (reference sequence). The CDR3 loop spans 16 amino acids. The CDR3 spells CASGSILGRAGNEQYF. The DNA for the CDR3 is TGTGCCAGCGGATCCATTCTAGGGAGGGCTGGTAACGAGCAGTACTTC. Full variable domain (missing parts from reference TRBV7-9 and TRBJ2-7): DTGVSQNPRHKITKRGQNVTFRCDPISEHNRLYWYRQTLGQGPEFLTYFQNEAQLEKSRLLSDRFSAERPKGSFSTLEIQRTEQGDSAMYLCASGSILGRAGNEQYFGPGTRLTVT.

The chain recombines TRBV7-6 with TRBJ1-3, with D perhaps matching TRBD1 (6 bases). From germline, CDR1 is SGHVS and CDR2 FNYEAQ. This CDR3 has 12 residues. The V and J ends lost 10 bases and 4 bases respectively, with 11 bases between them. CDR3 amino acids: CAIRGWGNTIYF. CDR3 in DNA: TGTGCCATCAGGGGTTGGGGAAACACCATATATTTT.

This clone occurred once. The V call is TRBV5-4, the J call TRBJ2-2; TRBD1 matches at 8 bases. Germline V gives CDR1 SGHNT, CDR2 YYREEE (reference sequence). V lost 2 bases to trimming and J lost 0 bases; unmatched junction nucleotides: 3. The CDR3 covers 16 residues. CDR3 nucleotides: TGTGCCAGCAGCTTCGGACAGGGAACGAACACCGGGGAGCTGTTTTTT. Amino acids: CASSFGQGTNTGELFF.

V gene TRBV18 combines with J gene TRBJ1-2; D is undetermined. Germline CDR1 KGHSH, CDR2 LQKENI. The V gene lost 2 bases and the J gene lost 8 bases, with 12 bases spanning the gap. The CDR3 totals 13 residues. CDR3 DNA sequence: TGTGCCAGCTCACCAAGAGAAGGGTCGGGCTACACCTTC. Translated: CASSPREGSGYTF.

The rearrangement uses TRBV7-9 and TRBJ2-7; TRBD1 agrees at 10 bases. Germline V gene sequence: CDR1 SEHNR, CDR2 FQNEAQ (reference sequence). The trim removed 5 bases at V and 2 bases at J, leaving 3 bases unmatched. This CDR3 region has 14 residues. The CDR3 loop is CASSLGTGAYEQYF. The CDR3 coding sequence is TGTGCCAGCAGCCTGGGGACAGGGGCCTACGAGCAGTACTTC.

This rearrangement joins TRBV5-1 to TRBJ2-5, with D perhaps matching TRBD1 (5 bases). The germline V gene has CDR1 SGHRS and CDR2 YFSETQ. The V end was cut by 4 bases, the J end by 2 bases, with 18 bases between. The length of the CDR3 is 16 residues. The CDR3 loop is CASSPLFPGQQETQYF. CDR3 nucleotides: TGCGCCAGCAGCCCTCTCTTTCCAGGGCAACAAGAGACCCAGTACTTC.

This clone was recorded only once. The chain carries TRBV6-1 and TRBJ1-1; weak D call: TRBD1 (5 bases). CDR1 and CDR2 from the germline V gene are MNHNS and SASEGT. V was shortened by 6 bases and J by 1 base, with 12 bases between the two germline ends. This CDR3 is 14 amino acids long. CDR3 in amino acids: CASRGGTSNTEAFF. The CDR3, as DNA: TGTGCCAGCAGGGGGGGGACCTCGAACACTGAAGCTTTCTTT.

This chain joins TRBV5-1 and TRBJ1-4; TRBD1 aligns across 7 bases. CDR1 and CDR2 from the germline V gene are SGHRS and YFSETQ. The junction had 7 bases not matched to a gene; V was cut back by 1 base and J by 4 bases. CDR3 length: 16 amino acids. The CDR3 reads CASSLTSGTVNEKLFF. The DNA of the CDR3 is TGCGCCAGCAGCTTGACTTCCGGGACAGTTAATGAAAAACTGTTTTTT.